This T cell receptor beta chain came from a study of T cells in localized non-small cell lung cancer. Germline assignment: CDR1 SGHNT and CDR2 YENEEA. V was cut by 5 bases and J by 3 bases, with 15 bases left in between. The CDR3 consists of 15 residues. This clone has only a few counts. Only in-frame clones appear in the TCRdb table, and some are missing; sequencing was by immunoSEQ multiplex PCR. The profile covers 1,500 to 2,000 clones, with almost 30% appearing a single time and 9.5% to 15% taken by the ten largest. The chain employs TRBV11-3 and TRBJ2-3; D might be TRBD2 (6 bases). Sample: normal lung tissue next to the tumor, taken before any cancer treatment. This TCR was recovered from a male donor older than 55 with stage II squamous cell lung carcinoma. The CDR3 here is CASSKLLAVTDTQYF. The CDR3 nucleotides are TGTGCCAGCAGCAAACTACTAGCAGTAACAGATACGCAGTATTTT. Looking up the rest from reference TRBV11-3 and TRBJ2-3 gives the full variable domain: EAGVVQSPRYKIIEKKQPVAFWCNPISGHNTLYWYLQNLGQGPELLIRYENEEAVDDSQLPKDRFSAERLKGVDSTLKIQPAELGDSAVYLCASSKLLAVTDTQYFGPGTRLTVL.